This T cell receptor beta chain comes out of a study of technical replicates of blood from several donors. TCRdb's table, derived via immunoSEQ multiplex PCR, lists solely in-frame clones and lacks some. In the table there are 55,000 to 65,000 clones, 75% to 90% of which are singletons. The germline V gene encodes CDR1 SGDLS and CDR2 YYNGEE. Trimming stripped 3 bases from V and 11 bases from J, with 23 bases between. The CDR3 is made up of 15 amino acids. The sample comprised PBMCs. The chain links TRBV9 to TRBJ1-1; no reliable D call. This sequence was found in a human donor in good health. Some clones in this sample may be carry-over from other donors' samples. For the CDR3, the DNA is TGTGCCAGCAGCGCCGACGAAGGAGGGTTGGGGATGGCTTTCTTT. Protein product: CASSADEGGLGMAFF.